This T cell receptor beta chain was documented in a study of blood T cell repertoires in COVID-19 (dated by TCRdb to between 2020 and 2021). Study-wide context: Samples covering the acute and convalescent phases of COVID-19 were provided by collaborators in the United States, Italy and Spain. The prospective study material was composed of cDNA or gDNA derived from T cells, B-cell-depleted T cells, or PBMCs. The dataset comprised deeply sampled blood TCRbeta repertoires from subjects exposed to, actively infected with, or recovered from COVID-19. A freely available public database, intended as a resource for researchers studying the immune response to SARS-CoV-2, is where the repertoires were released. The samples were drawn from two sources: the first 160 participants of the ongoing ImmuneRACE study, and approximately 1,300 subjects contributed by 6 global collaborators. Sample metadata almost always included a de-identified subject ID, COVID-19 status, age in years and sex. Where HLA class I and class II types were available, the types were taken from metadata supplied by the sample provider, not from assay-based typing. On the study overall, not on this receptor specifically: How much clinical and demographic metadata was included differed by source and by participant, and the metadata was provided uncurated.

TCRbeta CDR3 regions were amplified from genomic DNA by means of the immunoSEQ Assay, a bias-controlled multiplex PCR. In the paper's pipeline: The number of nucleated cells in each sample was estimated from the amplification of reference gene primers within the assay. To quantify the absolute abundance of each unique TCRbeta CDR3 rearrangement, sequence reads were collapsed and filtered. Productive Simpson clonality was computed per sample as the square root of Simpson's diversity index over productive rearrangements. Held by TCRdb, this immuneACCESS table contains in-frame sequences only and omits some clones. Under half of the omission traces to an unresolved V gene where checked; the cause of the rest is unknown. D and trimming were read from the DNA, whereas the V and J calls and clone size are those reported in that table. The sample table records tens of thousands of clones; 80% to 90% of these occur just once. The ten top clones hold 3.5% to 4.5% of the sample.

Between the V and J ends, shortened by 1 base and 7 bases respectively, the junction contains 12 bases. Including the terminal cysteine and phenylalanine, the CDR3 comprises 15 residues. The retained sequence is limited to the CDR3, 45 bases, with the frame set at the first base. The germline V gene sets CDR1 to SGHRS and CDR2 to YFSETQ. Collaborating institutions collected whole blood in K2EDTA tubes following their own protocols. For TCRbeta analysis, collaborators shipped samples in one of three forms: frozen whole blood, isolated PBMCs, or DNA extracted from either of those sample types. Details on this clone: The antigen it binds to is not known. Base qualities are not provided; no much larger clone lies one nucleotide away.

This chain is built from TRBV5-1 and TRBJ1-6; the D gene is perhaps TRBD1, from 5 matching bases. The clonotype originates from a human donor in a cohort sampled during active COVID-19. Material: peripheral blood. The DNA sequence reads TGCGCCAGCAGCTTGCAACGGGAGGGGAATTCACCCCTCCACTTT. Translated, this is CASSLQREGNSPLHF.